The rows below give T cell receptor beta chains drawn from one sample of a study of cytotoxic CD8 clonotypes in ibrutinib-treated CLL. Only in-frame clones appear in the TCRdb table, and some are missing; sequencing was by immunoSEQ multiplex PCR. There are fewer than 400,000 clones in the sample; roughly 70% occur only once, and roughly 6.3% lies in the top ten. This specimen consisted of PBMCs, obtained after 36 months of ibrutinib treatment. The source of these receptors is a human donor with chronic lymphocytic leukemia. Each CDR3 is given with its conserved first and last residue. The D gene is left open where the match is weak. Expanded clones get a size class; other rows say once, few or many, or leave the size out.

size	J	D	V	DNA	CDR3
.	TRBJ2-7	TRBD1	TRBV27	TGTGCCAGCAGTTCCTCGTGGGGGACAGCTACCTACGAGCAGTACTTC	CASSSSWGTATYEQYF
few	TRBJ2-7	.	TRBV7-2	TGTGCCAGCAGCTTATGGCGTAGCTCCTACGAGCAGTACTTC	CASSLWRSSYEQYF
few	TRBJ1-1	TRBD1	TRBV27	TGTGCCAGCAGACCCGGGACAAACCCAGGGGGGGCTTTCTTT	CASRPGTNPGGAFF
.	TRBJ1-1	.	TRBV29-1	TGCAGCGTCGCTAACATGAGAGAAGCTTTCTTT	CSVANMREAFF
.	TRBJ1-5	.	TRBV27	TGTGCCAGCAGTTTATCGGCGGTGAACACTCAGCCCCAGCATTTT	CASSLSAVNTQPQHF
.	TRBJ2-7	.	TRBV28	TGTGCCAGCAGTTTTTTCGCGGGGTCCTACGAGCAGTACTTC	CASSFFAGSYEQYF
.	TRBJ2-2	.	TRBV18	TGTGCCAGCTTTCTGGGCTTGGGCGAGGAGCTGTTTTTT	CASFLGLGEELFF
many	TRBJ1-1	TRBD1	TRBV19	TGTGCCAGTAGTCACCGACAGGGTTCAAACACTGAAGCTTTCTTT	CASSHRQGSNTEAFF
.	TRBJ2-3	.	TRBV2	TGTGCCAGCAGAGGGGATTTACGAAGCACAGATACGCAGTATTTT	CASRGDLRSTDTQYF
.	TRBJ2-5	.	TRBV7-2	TGTGCCAGCAGGGGGGGCCTCCAAGAGACCCAGTACTTC	CASRGGLQETQYF
.	TRBJ1-4	.	TRBV27	TGTGCCAGCAGTTTTCGTGAGAGGAATGAAAAACTGTTTTTT	CASSFRERNEKLFF
.	TRBJ2-7	TRBD1	TRBV7-2	TGTGCCAGCAGCCCTTCGGACAGGGGTAACTACGAGCAGTACTTC	CASSPSDRGNYEQYF
few	TRBJ2-7	.	TRBV18	TGTGCCAGCTCACCCCTCCTGGGCCCCGAGCAGTACTTC	CASSPLLGPEQYF
.	TRBJ1-1	.	TRBV19	TGTGCCAGTAGTAAGCACAGTCCTATGAACACTGAAGCTTTCTTT	CASSKHSPMNTEAFF
.	TRBJ2-7	TRBD2	TRBV4-2	TGTGCCAGCAGCCCTCTTAGCGGGGGGTTCTACGAGCAGTACTTC	CASSPLSGGFYEQYF
.	TRBJ1-5	.	TRBV18	TGTGCCAGCTCACTACGACAGTTGAATCAGCCCCAGCATTTT	CASSLRQLNQPQHF
.	TRBJ2-1	TRBD2	TRBV27	TGTGCCAGCAGTAACCAGCGGGGGAGACTTTACAATGAGCAGTTCTTC	CASSNQRGRLYNEQFF
.	TRBJ1-2	TRBD1	TRBV9	TGTGCCAGCAGCTCCCGGACAGGGGATGGCTACACCTTC	CASSSRTGDGYTF
.	TRBJ2-7	.	TRBV10-1	TGCGCCACCTCAAGGGACCAGGGAGACGAGCAGTACTTC	CATSRDQGDEQYF
.	TRBJ2-7	.	TRBV6-1	TGTGCCAGCAGTGAATGGGGAGTGGACCCCTACGAGCAGTACTTC	CASSEWGVDPYEQYF
.	TRBJ1-1	.	TRBV5-1	TGCGCCAGCAGCTTGGTGGTCCTCCGAGGCAACACTGAAGCTTTCTTT	CASSLVVLRGNTEAFF
.	TRBJ2-7	.	TRBV27	TGTGCCAGCAGTTTTGGGGGTCCAAACGAGCAGTACTTC	CASSFGGPNEQYF
few	TRBJ1-1	.	TRBV2	TGTGCCAGCAGCGGAAACGGGGGGACTGAAGCTTTCTTT	CASSGNGGTEAFF
.	TRBJ1-3	TRBD1	TRBV2	TGTGCCAGCACCACCCAGGGGGTTAGAAACACCATATATTTT	CASTTQGVRNTIYF
.	TRBJ2-1	.	TRBV6-5	TGTGCCAGCAAGTCGACAGCGGGTGTCTACAATGAGCAGTTCTTC	CASKSTAGVYNEQFF
.	TRBJ1-2	TRBD1	TRBV9	TGTGCCAGCAGCATACGAAGGACAGGGGGCGCTCAGATTTATGGCTACACCTTC	CASSIRRTGGAQIYGYTF
.	TRBJ2-4	.	TRBV29-1	TGCAGCGTCGAGGGGGCCCCAGCAGGCGGGAGAAACATTCAGTACTTC	CSVEGAPAGGRNIQYF
.	TRBJ2-5	.	TRBV29-1	TGCAGCGTTGAAAGGAGTGGACACCTGTACCAAGAGACCCAGTACTTC	CSVERSGHLYQETQYF